The 23 T cell receptor beta chains below all came from one sample that was sequenced in a study of CD8 T cells in ankylosing spondylitis. A single record per CDR3 protein comes from TCRdb applying MiXCR to the 5' RACE reads. The sample lists hundreds of thousands of distinct CDR3 sequences, roughly 8.6% occurring once. The sequenced material came from blood, either unsorted or a sorted T cell fraction (not recorded which). The receptors here all came from a male donor with ankylosing spondylitis or in good health (not recorded which).

This clonotype was seen a few times. It may be a read error: a sequence one base away is much more abundant. CDR3: CASGSGGHEQCF. The CDR3 nucleotides read TGTGCCAGCGGCTCAGGGGGCCACGAGCAGTGCTTC. The chain couples TRBV7-2 to TRBJ2-7; 8 bases map to TRBD1. CDR3 length: 12 residues. Germline V lookup: CDR1 SGHTA, CDR2 FQGNSA.

This clonotype was picked up many times. The chain carries TRBV20-1 and TRBJ2-7, with a possible D match to TRBD2 (6 bases). The CDR3 is 13 residues long. CDR1 DFQATT and CDR2 SNEGSKA come from the germline V gene (reference sequence). Trimming pared 3 bases from V and 0 bases from J, leaving 9 bases between. CDR3 residues: CSASRDSSYEQYF. As DNA, the CDR3 is TGCAGTGCTAGTCGGGACTCCTCCTACGAGCAGTACTTC.

This clonotype was picked up a small number of times. The genes are TRBV12-3 or TRBV12-4 and TRBJ1-6; possibly TRBD1 for D (5 bases). Trimming removed 4 bases from V and 12 bases from J, with 16 bases in between. The CDR3 is 14 amino acids. CDR3 sequence: CASSSPPGRGPLHF. CDR3 DNA: TGTGCCAGCAGTTCCCCGCCCGGGAGGGGACCCCTCCACTTT.

This chain links TRBV20-1 with TRBJ2-7; D remains unclear. CDR3 length: 13 amino acids. V was pared by 8 bases and J by 0 bases, with 14 bases between. Germline assignment: CDR1 DFQATT and CDR2 SNEGSKA (reference sequence). The DNA of the CDR3 is TGCAGTTCTAAGGTGGGCGGCTCCTACGAGCAGTACTTC. It is translated as CSSKVGGSYEQYF.

This chain connects TRBV29-1 to TRBJ1-1; 7 nucleotides align to TRBD1. CDR1 is SQVTM, CDR2 ANQGSEA, per germline. CDR3 size: 14 residues. Germline trimming cut 4 bases from V and 4 bases from J; bases unmatched to any gene: 9. CDR3 nucleotide sequence: TGCAGCGTTGCTGGACGACAGGGCGGCACTGAAGCTTTCTTT. This gives the protein CSVAGRQGGTEAFF. The whole variable domain, remainder taken from reference TRBV29-1 and TRBJ1-1, is SAVISQKPSRDICQRGTSLTIQCQVDSQVTMMFWYRQQPGQSLTLIATANQGSEATYESGFVIDKFPISRPNLTFSTLTVSNMSPEDSSIYLCSVAGRQGGTEAFFGQGTRLTVV.

The gene calls are TRBV5-5 and TRBJ2-1; 9 positions agree with TRBD1. Germline CDR1 reads SGHKS; CDR2 reads YYEKEE (reference sequence). The CDR3 has 13 amino acids. The trim removed 9 bases at V and 7 bases at J, leaving 8 bases unmatched. This CDR3 is CAIATGGANEQFF. The DNA of the CDR3 is TGTGCCATCGCCACAGGGGGCGCTAATGAGCAGTTCTTC.

This clonotype has more than one count but fewer than ten. The rearrangement joins TRBV7-9 to TRBJ2-5, with 8 bases aligning to TRBD1. CDR1 and CDR2 from the germline V gene are SEHNR and FQNEAQ (reference sequence). V lost 5 bases to trimming and J lost 3 bases; unmatched junction nucleotides: 2. CDR3 length: 13 amino acids. In DNA form, the CDR3 reads TGTGCCAGCAGCAGACAGGGGAAAGAGACCCAGTACTTC. Residues: CASSRQGKETQYF.

At least ten counts were recorded for this clonotype. This chain links TRBV4-3 with TRBJ2-2, with no clear D. Trimming took 0 bases from V and 5 from J, leaving 10 bases between them. The CDR3 spans 15 residues. Looked up from germline, CDR1 is LGHNA and CDR2 is YSLEER. The CDR3 protein is CASSQDLQATGELFF. CDR3 nucleotide sequence: TGCGCCAGCAGCCAAGATCTGCAGGCGACCGGGGAGCTGTTTTTT.

The chain uses TRBV20-1 and TRBJ2-1, with 7 bases lining up with TRBD1. The junction had 11 bases not matched to a gene; V was cut back by 1 base and J by 8 bases. Looked up from germline, CDR1 is DFQATT and CDR2 is SNEGSKA (reference sequence). The CDR3 runs to 15 residues. CDR3 in amino acids: CSARGRQGVIDEQFF. The CDR3 DNA is TGCAGTGCTAGAGGAAGGCAGGGGGTGATAGATGAGCAGTTCTTC.

On this clonotype itself: This clone may be a read error of a much larger clone one base away. The chain joins TRBV7-2 to TRBJ1-1, with TRBD1 matching 7 bases. This CDR3 region has 16 residues. Germline values: CDR1 SGHTA, CDR2 FQGNSA. The CDR3 DNA follows: TGTGTCAGCAGCTCATTACATACAGGGGCGAACACTGAAGCTTTCTTT. Encoded protein: CVSSSLHTGANTEAFF.

This clonotype was seen ten or more times. The chain uses TRBV10-3 and TRBJ2-6, with D possibly matching TRBD2 (6 bases). From germline, CDR1 is ENHRY and CDR2 SYGVKD. The germline V and J ends were trimmed by 7 bases and 0 bases, with 13 bases remaining between them. The length of the CDR3 is 16 residues. In DNA, the CDR3 is TGTGCCATCATGGAGGGGATTTACTCTGGGGCCAACGTCCTGACTTTC. Protein sequence: CAIMEGIYSGANVLTF.

This clonotype was seen repeatedly, ten times or more. This chain uses TRBV4-1 with TRBJ2-3, with TRBD2 identical over 13 bases. Per germline, CDR1 MGHRA and CDR2 YSYEKL. The ends lost 3 bases at V and 1 base at J; junction bases unmatched: 7. This CDR3 comprises 18 residues. DNA of the CDR3: TGCGCCAGCAGCCACTTGGGACTAGCGGGATATGGCACAGATACGCAGTATTTT. As protein: CASSHLGLAGYGTDTQYF.

This clonotype was observed at least ten times. The V call is TRBV12-3 or TRBV12-4, the J call TRBJ1-1, with D perhaps TRBD1 (5 bases). The CDR3 covers 14 residues. With 3 bases removed from V and 4 bases from J, the gap between germline ends came to 12 bases. The CDR3 DNA is TGTGCCAGCAGTTTCGGGACCCTTAGCACTGAAGCTTTCTTT. Amino acids: CASSFGTLSTEAFF.

This clonotype was detected ten times or more. The genes are TRBV12-3 or TRBV12-4 and TRBJ1-5, with D uncertain. With 5 bases removed from V and 1 base from J, the gap between germline ends came to 9 bases. There are 14 residues in the CDR3. DNA of the CDR3: TGTGCCAGCAGTCTAAACTGGAGCAATCAGCCCCAGCATTTT. This sequence encodes CASSLNWSNQPQHF.

In its sample, this clonotype was seen a few times. Written as DNA, the CDR3 is TGTGCCAGCAGCCTTCCCGGACAGGGGGGTGAAGCTTTCTTT. Encoded protein: CASSLPGQGGEAFF. The chain recombines TRBV13 with TRBJ1-1; 10 bases are shared with TRBD1. With 5 bases clipped from V and 7 bases from J, the junction kept 7 bases outside the gene matches. Germline assignment: CDR1 PRHDT and CDR2 FYEKMQ (reference sequence). The CDR3 loop spans 14 amino acids.

In this sample, this clonotype turned up many times. This chain links TRBV29-1 with TRBJ2-2; the D is unclear. The CDR3 is 14 residues long. V shed 3 bases and J shed 4 bases, with 12 bases lying between them. Per the germline V gene, CDR1 is SQVTM and CDR2 is ANQGSEA. CDR3 sequence (DNA): TGCAGCGTTGACGCGGATTCTTTCACCGGGGAGCTGTTTTTT. Translated, it gives CSVDADSFTGELFF.

This clonotype was observed at least ten times. CDR3 DNA sequence: TGCGCCAGCAGCCAAGATCGAGGAGCGGATAGCTACAATGAGCAGTTCTTC. Its protein product is CASSQDRGADSYNEQFF. The chain links TRBV4-1 to TRBJ2-1; tentative D call: TRBD2 (5 bases). The germline CDR1 and CDR2 sequences are MGHRA and YSYEKL. Trimming took off 0 bases at V and 3 bases at J, with 15 bases between the two ends. There are 17 residues in the CDR3.

This clonotype was picked up many times. The chain couples TRBV20-1 to TRBJ1-1, with D maybe TRBD1 (5 bases). V lost 6 bases to trimming and J lost 4 bases, with 12 bases between them. This CDR3 region has 12 residues. Germline V gene sequence: CDR1 DFQATT, CDR2 SNEGSKA (reference sequence). CDR3 residues: CSALTGTTEAFF. CDR3 DNA sequence: TGCAGTGCCCTAACCGGGACCACTGAAGCTTTCTTT.

This clonotype was counted only a few times. This chain links TRBV3-1 with TRBJ2-2, with D unresolved. The CDR3 is 14 residues long. With 4 bases removed from V and 8 bases from J, the gap between germline ends came to 14 bases. Germline CDR1 is LGHDT and CDR2 is YNNKEL (reference sequence). CDR3 sequence (DNA): TGTGCCAGCAGCCCAACTATCCCGGAGGGGGAGCTGTTTTTT. This encodes CASSPTIPEGELFF. The whole variable domain, remainder taken from reference TRBV3-1 and TRBJ2-2, is DTAVSQTPKYLVTQMGNDKSIKCEQNLGHDTMYWYKQDSKKFLKIMFSYNNKELIINETVPNRFSPKSPDKAHLNLHINSLELGDSAVYFCASSPTIPEGELFFGEGSRLTVL.

This rearrangement joins TRBV28 to TRBJ2-7; unclear D gene. Trimming left V 4 bases short and J 0 bases short, with 10 bases between. Germline V gene lookup returns CDR1 MDHEN and CDR2 SYDVKM. The length of the CDR3 is 14 residues. CDR3 DNA: TGTGCCAGCAGTTCCCCCCATTACTCCTACGAGCAGTACTTC. It translates to CASSSPHYSYEQYF.

This clonotype was counted at least ten times. The rearrangement links TRBV20-1 to TRBJ2-7; 7 nucleotides agree with TRBD1. This CDR3 has 16 residues. With V trimmed by 1 base and J by 1 base, 10 bases remained unmatched. Per the germline V gene, CDR1 is DFQATT and CDR2 is SNEGSKA (reference sequence). This CDR3 is CSARGFTAGGSYEQYF. The CDR3 DNA reads as TGCAGTGCTAGAGGTTTTACGGCAGGGGGTTCCTACGAGCAGTACTTC.

The J gene is TRBJ2-1, the V gene TRBV7-2; D is unresolved. The ends were cut back, 4 bases at V and 7 bases at J, with 14 bases in the middle. The CDR3 sequence is 14 residues long. CDR1 is SGHTA and CDR2 is FQGNSA in the germline V gene. The CDR3 is CASSSGRGSNEQFF. In nucleotides, the CDR3 is TGTGCCAGCAGCTCCGGTAGAGGCTCGAATGAGCAGTTCTTC.

In this sample, this clonotype turned up many times. The CDR3 DNA reads as TGTGCCAGCACCAAATGGAGACAGGGGAAGATTCTGGAGTTTTTCAATGAGCAGTTCTTC. It yields the protein CASTKWRQGKILEFFNEQFF. The gene calls are TRBV21-1 and TRBJ2-1; the table names TRBD1, a call not compared with the DNA. TRBV21-1 is deemed a pseudogene. This CDR3 has 20 residues.